The following is a TCR beta chain sequence with its context. V trimming: 8 bases; J trimming: 0 bases; junction bases outside the gene matches: 8. There are 17 residues in the CDR3. From germline, CDR1 is SGHVS and CDR2 FNYEAQ. The data stem from a study of shared clonotypes between healthy human individuals. This table comes from immunoSEQ multiplex PCR, and its TCRdb copy is limited to in-frame clones, with some not included. The data hold fewer than 600,000 clones, with more than 65% observed a single time. The sequencing sample was made of PBMCs. This chain connects TRBV7-6 to TRBJ2-1; 12 bases agree with TRBD2. The TCR originated in a woman aged 40 to 50 in good health. Some clones in this sample may be carry-over from other donors' samples. The CDR3 coding sequence is TGTGCCAGCCGCGGGCTAGCGGGAGGGCACTCCTACAATGAGCAGTTCTTC. It encodes CASRGLAGGHSYNEQFF.